These 26 T cell receptor delta chains came from one sample sequenced in a study of gamma delta lymphoproliferative disorders and STAT genes. TCRdb processed the multiplex PCR reads again with the CATT caller. The table records about 1,200 delta-chain clones, under 1.5% of them present only once. The receptor sequences were amplified from genomic DNA of peripheral blood mononuclear cells. The sequenced sample consisted of blood. These receptor sequences come from a human donor in good health.

In regard to this clone: It differs at one base from a far larger clone, so likely a read error. This CDR3 is also generated by other DNA sequences in the sample. J is TRDJ1 and V is TRAV38-2/DV8; D uncertain. Germline CDR1 and CDR2: TSESDYY and QEAYKQQN. Trimming removed 2 bases at V and 8 bases at J, with 22 bases between. The CDR3 is 16 residues long. The CDR3 is CAYRSVWYVTVEKLIF. DNA for the CDR3: TGTGCTTATAGGAGTGTGTGGTACGTGACTGTAGAAAAACTCATCTTT.

This clone was detected only a few times. TCRdb records a much larger clone's protein for this DNA, with a difference at residue 8 that likely arises from a read error; the protein given is the translation of the DNA. The V and J genes are TRDV3 and TRDJ1; 10 bases fit TRDD3. The germline V gene has CDR1 TVYSNPD and CDR2 GDNSRS (reference sequence). V gave up 2 bases and J gave up 4 bases; unmatched junction bases: 28. The CDR3 is made up of 21 amino acids. CDR3 loop: CAFEAHDNLHGGGYHGDKLIF. CDR3 coding DNA: TGTGCCTTTGAGGCCCACGACAACCTACATGGTGGGGGATACCATGGCGATAAACTCATCTTT.

This clone ranks as hyperexpanded. This sample includes further DNA sequences coding for the same CDR3. The chain has TRDV2 and TRDJ1, with TRDD3 identical over 8 bases. Germline trimming cut 2 bases from V and 2 bases from J; bases unmatched to any gene: 3. Germline loops: CDR1 GEAIGNYY, CDR2 EKD. The CDR3 sequence is 14 residues long. In nucleotides, the CDR3 is TGTGCCTGTGACAGACTGGGGGGGACCGATAAACTCATCTTT. This encodes CACDRLGGTDKLIF.

With respect to this clone: TCRdb's entry gives the protein of a much larger clone, which mismatches this DNA's translation at residues 3 and 16, likely from a read error; the protein reported here is translated from the DNA. The chain employs TRDV1 and TRDJ1; 7 positions match TRDD3. CDR3 length: 21 residues. CDR1 TSWWSYY and CDR2 QGS come from the germline V gene. The CDR3 DNA is TGTGCTCCTGGGGAACGAGGCTTTCTCCTTACTGGGGATTCGTACGCCGATAAACTCATCTTT. It yields the protein CAPGERGFLLTGDSYADKLIF.

The sample holds a few counts of this clone. A far bigger clonotype differs at one base, so this is likely a read error. The rearrangement joins TRDV1 to TRDJ1; D not resolved. The CDR3 is 17 amino acids. Germline V lookup: CDR1 TSWWSYY, CDR2 QGS. The CDR3 nucleotides are TGTGCTCTTGGGGAACGCGTGGATCGGTGTGGAACCGATAAACCCATCTTT. Amino acids: CALGERVDRCGTDKPIF.

Note on this clone: Translating this DNA gives a protein that differs at residue 7 from the TCRdb one, which belongs to a much larger clone; a read error is likely, and the protein shown is this translation. The rearrangement links TRDV1 to TRDJ1, with a tentative D call TRDD3 (7 bases). Germline assignment: CDR1 TSWWSYY and CDR2 QGS. V was shortened by 9 bases and J by 0 bases, with 41 bases between the two germline ends. CDR3 length: 23 residues. In DNA, the CDR3 is TGTGCTCTGTTGGCCTTCCGTTATCCCCCTGGGGGTCACGGGGTCTCCTACACCGATAAACTCATCTTT. Translation gives CALLAFRYPPGGHGVSYTDKLIF.

As to this clone: A read error is likely here: a far larger clone is one base away. Additional DNA sequences in this sample encode the identical CDR3. J is TRDJ1 and V is TRDV1; the D gene is possibly TRDD2 (7 bases). The CDR3 extends over 20 amino acids. The germline V and J ends were trimmed by 0 bases and 5 bases, with 28 bases remaining between them. The germline CDR1 and CDR2 sequences are TSWWSYY and QGS. The CDR3 loop is CALGELLPRRVWGPSDKLIF. Here the CDR3 DNA reads TGTGCTCTTGGGGAACTTCTTCCTAGGAGGGTCTGGGGTCCTAGTGATAAACTCATCTTT.

For this clone: This DNA's translation differs at residue 6 from TCRdb's protein, which comes from a much larger clone; a read error is likely, and the protein shown is translated from the DNA. The chain recombines TRDV2 with TRDJ3; 9 bases are shared with TRDD3. Trimming removed 5 bases from V and 3 bases from J; junction bases left unmatched: 19. The germline CDR1 and CDR2 sequences are GEAIGNYY and EKD. This CDR3 comprises 21 residues. The CDR3 region is CACVGTPILGDWCWDTRQMFF. The CDR3 DNA follows: TGTGCCTGTGTAGGTACCCCCATCCTGGGGGATTGGTGCTGGGACACCCGACAGATGTTTTTC.

This clone was recorded a few times. This DNA translates differently at residue 10 from the TCRdb protein, which is that of a much larger clone; a read error is likely, and the protein shown is the DNA's own translation. V gene TRDV1 combines with J gene TRDJ1; TRDD3 might be the D (5 bases). The CDR3 runs 24 residues. The germline V and J ends were trimmed by 0 bases and 0 bases, with 35 bases remaining between them. In germline, CDR1 is TSWWSYY, CDR2 QGS. CDR3 bases: TGTGCTCTTGGGGAACTACGGGGCGGGAGTCTGCATGGGGCTACCGCTGGAAACACCGATAAACTCATCTTT. The encoded protein is CALGELRGGSLHGATAGNTDKLIF.

Comment on this clone: For this DNA, TCRdb reports the protein of a much larger clone, which diverges at residue 4, most likely from a read error; the protein presented here is translated directly from the DNA. The genes are TRDV1 and TRDJ1; weak D call: TRDD3 (6 bases). The CDR3 has 16 amino acids. Trimming removed 8 bases at V and 0 bases at J, with 19 bases between. CDR1 and CDR2 (germline): TSWWSYY, QGS. The CDR3 DNA reads as TGTGCTCTTAGGCATTACTGGGAACTGTACACCGATAAACTCATCTTT. It translates to CALRHYWELYTDKLIF.

On this clone itself: It differs at one base from a far larger clone, so likely a read error. The identical CDR3 is also encoded by other nucleotide sequences in the sample. The V call is TRDV2, the J call TRDJ1; D possibly corresponds to TRDD3 (5 bases). From germline, CDR1 is GEAIGNYY and CDR2 EKD. There are 17 residues in the CDR3. CDR3 sequence reads: CACDVFGVVPGTDKLIF. The CDR3 nucleotides read TGTGCCTGTGACGTCTTTGGGGTTGTACCCGGCACCGATAAACTCATTTTT.

A remark on this clone: TCRdb lists the protein of a much larger clone for this DNA, which differs at residue 15, so this is likely a read error; the protein given here is translated from the DNA itself. The genes are TRDV3 and TRDJ1, with 13 bases fitting TRDD3. Germline loops: CDR1 TVYSNPD, CDR2 GDNSRS (reference sequence). Germline trimming cut 2 bases from V and 3 bases from J; bases unmatched to any gene: 27. CDR3 size: 22 residues. In DNA, the CDR3 is TGTGCCTTTGAACTTCGGAACTTCTTTACTGGGGGATACGCTTCCCGACCCGATAAACTCATCTTT. It yields the protein CAFELRNFFTGGYASRPDKLIF.

Concerning this clone: This DNA's translation differs at residue 3 from TCRdb's protein, which comes from a much larger clone; a read error is likely, and the protein shown is translated from the DNA. The chain recombines TRDV2 with TRDJ1, with D possibly matching TRDD3 (5 bases). From germline, CDR1 is GEAIGNYY and CDR2 EKD. The CDR3 contains 17 residues. CDR3 amino acids: CARDVFGVVPGTDKLIF. The DNA of the CDR3 is TGTGCCCGTGACGTCTTTGGGGTTGTACCCGGCACCGATAAACTCATCTTT.

This clone was observed a few times. TCRdb attributes to this sequence the protein of a much larger clone, which differs from the DNA translation at residue 15; a read error is likely, and the protein displayed is translated from the DNA. The chain links TRDV2 to TRDJ1; the D gene is possibly TRDD3 (6 bases). The CDR3 extends over 21 amino acids. CDR1 and CDR2 from the germline V gene are GEAIGNYY and EKD. Trimming took off 0 bases at V and 1 base at J, with 29 bases between the two ends. The CDR3 coding sequence is TGTGCCTGTGACACCGTGTTCAGGGGGGGAGACCCCGATCTCTGCACCGATAAACTCATCTTT. Its translation: CACDTVFRGGDPDLCTDKLIF.

This clone was seen a handful of times. The protein given by TCRdb reflects a much larger clone and differs at residue 6 from this DNA's translation, likely from a read error; the protein shown is the DNA's translation. This chain joins TRDV2 and TRDJ1, with 7 bases aligning to TRDD3. CDR3 length: 18 amino acids. Trimming removed 0 bases from V and 0 bases from J; junction bases left unmatched: 12. Germline CDR1 GEAIGNYY, CDR2 EKD. CDR3 protein: CACDTPTGALLYTDKLIF. CDR3 DNA: TGTGCCTGTGACACCCCTACTGGGGCACTGTTGTACACCGATAAACTCATCTTT.

Notes on this clone: Given a far larger clone just one base away, this is likely a sequencing read error. The V and J genes are TRDV1 and TRDJ1; 8 bases line up with TRDD3. Germline CDR1 is TSWWSYY and CDR2 is QGS. The J segment lost 0 bases and the V segment lost 0 bases, leaving 15 bases of the junction unmatched. The CDR3 has 20 residues. This chain's CDR3 is CALGELPFRLLGVYTDKLIF. The CDR3 DNA reads as TGTGCTCTTGGGGAACTCCCCTTCAGACTACTGGGGGTCTACACCGATAAACTCATCTTT.

Note on this clone: This likely stems from a read error, as it lies one base from a far larger clone. Distinct nucleotide sequences in the sample also encode this CDR3. The rearrangement links TRDV1 to TRDJ1; weak D call: TRDD3 (5 bases). CDR3 length equals 15 residues. Germline-derived CDR1 and CDR2 are TSWWSYY and QGS. This CDR3 reads CALGGARQGTDKLIF. The CDR3 DNA reads TGTGCTCTCGGGGGTGCTCGACAGGGCACCGATAAACTCATCTTT.

A remark on this clone: This probably arose from a read error, given a far larger clone one base away. This sample also contains other DNA sequences that code for the same CDR3. The chain uses TRDV2 and TRDJ1, with D possibly matching TRDD3 (6 bases). The V and J ends lost 0 bases and 0 bases respectively, with 28 bases between them. CDR3 length equals 21 residues. Germline assignment: CDR1 GEAIGNYY and CDR2 EKD. The CDR3 loop is CACDTVFRGGDPDLYTDKLIF. CDR3 DNA sequence: TGTGCCTGTGACACCGTGTTCAGGGGGGGAGACCCCGATCTATACACCGATAAACTCATCTTT.

For this clone: Only one base separates this from a far larger clonotype, so it likely reflects a read error. Other DNA sequences in this sample translate to the same CDR3. CDR3 in DNA: TGTGCTTATAGGATGGGGGACCCGTACACCGACAAACTCATCTTT. Amino acid sequence: CAYRMGDPYTDKLIF. The V call is TRAV38-2/DV8, the J call TRDJ1; 7 bases are a match to TRDD3. Germline V lookup: CDR1 TSESDYY, CDR2 QEAYKQQN. CDR3 length: 15 amino acids.

To note about this clone: Translating this DNA gives a protein that differs at residue 10 from the TCRdb one, which belongs to a much larger clone; a read error is likely, and the protein shown is this translation. Written as DNA, the CDR3 is TGTGCCTTAGTACTGGGGGATACCTCCCGGGATACCCGACAGATGTTTTTC. Translation: CALVLGDTSRDTRQMFF. The J gene is TRDJ3, the V gene TRDV3; 12 positions match TRDD3. Germline CDR1 TVYSNPD, CDR2 GDNSRS (reference sequence). The CDR3 totals 17 residues.

The table lists this clone with a few counts. A single base is all that separates this from a far larger clone, so a read error is likely. The rearrangement joins TRDV1 to TRDJ1; D possibly matches TRDD2 or TRDD3 (6 bases each). This CDR3 has 26 amino acids. The germline CDR1 and CDR2 sequences are TSWWSYY and QGS. The V end was cut by 2 bases, the J end by 1 base, with 44 bases between. CDR3 loop: CALGEKWILHRSGVGEKMVGTDKLIF. As DNA, the CDR3 is TGTGCTCTTGGGGAAAAATGGATCCTACATCGGTCTGGGGTAGGAGAAAAGATGGTAGGCACCGATAAACTCATCTTT.

A word on this clone: A read error likely explains this, since a far larger clone differs by one base. This same CDR3 is encoded by further DNA sequences in the sample. V gene TRDV1 combines with J gene TRDJ1; 8 bases align to TRDD3. CDR3 length equals 25 residues. Germline V gene data show CDR1 as TSWWSYY and CDR2 as QGS. With V trimmed by 5 bases and J by 0 bases, 35 bases remained unmatched. Here the CDR3 DNA reads TGTGCTCTTGGGTCCTCGCCCGACGCGGCCTTCTACAAATTTGATTGGGGGATGTACACCGATAAACTCATCTTT. Its translation is CALGSSPDAAFYKFDWGMYTDKLIF.

As regards this clone: The protein TCRdb gives is from a much larger clone and does not agree with this DNA's translation at residue 8, likely a read error; the protein shown here comes from the DNA. The rearrangement joins TRDV2 to TRDJ1; D gene unclear. Trimming took off 1 base at V and 2 bases at J, with 13 bases between the two ends. Germline CDR1 and CDR2: GEAIGNYY and EKD. There are 15 residues in the CDR3. The CDR3 sequence is CACDTKGSTTDKLIF. Written as DNA, the CDR3 is TGTGCCTGTGACACTAAAGGGAGCACGACCGATAAACTCATCTTT.

On this clone: The protein held in TCRdb is that of a much larger clone and does not match this DNA's translation at residue 9, likely because of a read error; the protein shown is translated from the DNA. V and J are TRDV1 and TRDJ1; 8 bases map to TRDD3. Losses at the gene ends were 2 bases for V and 2 bases for J; bases not matched to a gene: 28. This CDR3 is 23 amino acids long. Germline V gives CDR1 TSWWSYY, CDR2 QGS. The CDR3 nucleotides are TGTGCTCTTGGGGAAGCTTCCTTCCCACGTCTCCAGAGTCGGGATACGAGGACCGATAAACTCATCTTT. This gives the protein CALGEASFPRLQSRDTRTDKLIF.

This clone rates as medium-sized. This chain connects TRDV1 to TRDJ1, with D perhaps matching TRDD2 (5 bases). V dropped 3 bases and J dropped 0 bases, with 20 bases sitting between them. CDR3 length: 18 amino acids. Germline lookup yields CDR1 TSWWSYY and CDR2 QGS. The CDR3 here is CALGDDIHPLPNTDKLIF. The CDR3 region has the DNA TGTGCTCTTGGGGATGATATCCACCCTCTTCCAAACACCGATAAACTCATCTTT.

Worth noting for this clone: The protein that TCRdb holds for this DNA derives from a much larger clone and differs from the translated DNA at residue 11, which likely indicates a read error; the protein shown here is translated from the DNA. This chain uses TRAV38-2/DV8 with TRDJ1; no clear D gene. This CDR3 comprises 16 residues. The germline gives CDR1 TSESDYY, CDR2 QEAYKQQN. V dropped 0 bases and J dropped 8 bases, with 20 bases sitting between them. The CDR3 loop reads CAYRSVWYVTIEKLIF. CDR3 nucleotides: TGTGCTTATAGGAGCGTGTGGTACGTGACTATAGAAAAACTCATCTTT.